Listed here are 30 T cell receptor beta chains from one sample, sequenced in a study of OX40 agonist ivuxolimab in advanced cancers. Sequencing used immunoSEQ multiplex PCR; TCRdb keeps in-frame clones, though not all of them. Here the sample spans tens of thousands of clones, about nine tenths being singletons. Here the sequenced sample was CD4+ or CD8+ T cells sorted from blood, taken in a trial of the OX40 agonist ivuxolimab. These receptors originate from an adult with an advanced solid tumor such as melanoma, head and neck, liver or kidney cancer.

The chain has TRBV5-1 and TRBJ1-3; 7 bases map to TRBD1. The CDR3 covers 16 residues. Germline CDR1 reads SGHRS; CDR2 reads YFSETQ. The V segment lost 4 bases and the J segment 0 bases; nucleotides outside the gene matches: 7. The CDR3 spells CASSPGQIDSGNTIYF. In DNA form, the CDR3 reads TGCGCCAGCAGCCCGGGACAGATCGACTCTGGAAACACCATATATTTT.

CDR3: CASSHRTGFYEQYF. The CDR3 nucleotides are TGTGCCAGCAGCCATAGGACAGGCTTCTACGAGCAGTACTTC. The chain joins TRBV7-9 to TRBJ2-7; 7 nucleotides align to TRBD1. The V segment lost 5 bases and the J segment 3 bases; nucleotides outside the gene matches: 7. CDR1 and CDR2 from the germline V gene are SEHNR and FQNEAQ (reference sequence). There are 14 residues in the CDR3.

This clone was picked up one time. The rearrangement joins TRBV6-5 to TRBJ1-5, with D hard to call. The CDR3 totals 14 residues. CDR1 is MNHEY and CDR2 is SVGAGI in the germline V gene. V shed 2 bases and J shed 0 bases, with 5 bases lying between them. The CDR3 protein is CASSYVNSNQPQHF. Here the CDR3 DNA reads TGTGCCAGCAGTTACGTAAATAGCAATCAGCCCCAGCATTTT.

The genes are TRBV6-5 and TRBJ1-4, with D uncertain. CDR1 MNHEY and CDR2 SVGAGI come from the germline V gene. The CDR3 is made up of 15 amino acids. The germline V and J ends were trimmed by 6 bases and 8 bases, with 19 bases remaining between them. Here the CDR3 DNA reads TGTGCCAGCAGGAATTCTTGGGGTTTAGGGGAAAAACTGTTTTTT. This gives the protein CASRNSWGLGEKLFF.

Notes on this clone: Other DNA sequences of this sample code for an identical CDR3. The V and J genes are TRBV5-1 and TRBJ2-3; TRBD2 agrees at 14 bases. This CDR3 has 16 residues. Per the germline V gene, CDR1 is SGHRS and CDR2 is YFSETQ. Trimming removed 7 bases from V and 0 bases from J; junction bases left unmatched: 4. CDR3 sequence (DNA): TGCGCCAGCCGACGACTAGCGGGAGGGAGCACAGATACGCAGTATTTT. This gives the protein CASRRLAGGSTDTQYF.

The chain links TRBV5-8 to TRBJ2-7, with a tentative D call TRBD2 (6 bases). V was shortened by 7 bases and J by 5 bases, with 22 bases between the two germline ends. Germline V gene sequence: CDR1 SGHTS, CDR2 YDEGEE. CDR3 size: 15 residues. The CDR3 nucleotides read TGTGCCAGCGACTCAGGCGAAAAGTGGGGGGACGAGCAGTACTTC. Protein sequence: CASDSGEKWGDEQYF.

The CDR3 nucleotides are TGTGCCAGCAGTTTATCGGGCCCCTGGGAGCAGTACTTC. Translating gives CASSLSGPWEQYF. V usage is TRBV27 and J usage is TRBJ2-7; D is unclear. The germline CDR1 and CDR2 sequences are MNHEY and SMNVEV (reference sequence). The CDR3 is 13 amino acids. V lost 0 bases, J lost 7 bases, and 10 bases lay in between.

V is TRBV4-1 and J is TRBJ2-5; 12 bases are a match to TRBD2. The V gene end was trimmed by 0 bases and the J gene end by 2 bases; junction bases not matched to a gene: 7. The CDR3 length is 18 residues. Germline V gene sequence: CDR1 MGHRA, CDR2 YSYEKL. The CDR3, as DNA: TGCGCCAGCAGCCAAGACGTGGGGCTAGCGGGGGGGCAAGAGACCCAGTACTTC. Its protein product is CASSQDVGLAGGQETQYF.

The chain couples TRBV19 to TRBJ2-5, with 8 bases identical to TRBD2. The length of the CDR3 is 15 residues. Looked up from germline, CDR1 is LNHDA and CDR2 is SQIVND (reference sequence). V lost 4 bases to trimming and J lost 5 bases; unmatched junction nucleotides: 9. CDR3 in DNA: TGTGCCAGTAGTACCCCGGGACTAGAGAGGGAGACCCAGTACTTC. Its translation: CASSTPGLERETQYF.

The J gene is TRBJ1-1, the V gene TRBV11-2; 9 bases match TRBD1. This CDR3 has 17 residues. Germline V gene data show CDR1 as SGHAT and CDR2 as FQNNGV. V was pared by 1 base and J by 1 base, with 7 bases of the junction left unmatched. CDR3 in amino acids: CASSLVYRGRTNTEAFF. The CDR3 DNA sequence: TGTGCCAGCAGCTTAGTCTACAGGGGGCGGACGAACACTGAAGCTTTCTTT.

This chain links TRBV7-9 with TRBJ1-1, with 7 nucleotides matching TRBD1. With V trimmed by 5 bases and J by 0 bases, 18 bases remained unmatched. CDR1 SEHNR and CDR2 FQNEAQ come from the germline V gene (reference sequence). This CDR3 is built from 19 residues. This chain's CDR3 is CASSATLDTGEIMNTEAFF. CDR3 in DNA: TGTGCCAGCAGCGCGACCCTGGATACAGGGGAAATAATGAACACTGAAGCTTTCTTT.

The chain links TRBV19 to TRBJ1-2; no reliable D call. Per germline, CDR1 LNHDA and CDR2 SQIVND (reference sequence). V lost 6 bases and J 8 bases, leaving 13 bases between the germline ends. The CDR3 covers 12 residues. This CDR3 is CASRRIPEGYTF. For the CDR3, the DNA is TGTGCCAGTAGGAGGATACCTGAGGGCTACACCTTC.

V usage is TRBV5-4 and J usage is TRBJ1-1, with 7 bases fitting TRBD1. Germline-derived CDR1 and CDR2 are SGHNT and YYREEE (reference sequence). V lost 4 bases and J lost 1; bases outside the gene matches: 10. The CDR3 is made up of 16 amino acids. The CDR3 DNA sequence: TGTGCCAGCAGCAGACAGGGAGGGCAACGGAACACTGAAGCTTTCTTT. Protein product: CASSRQGGQRNTEAFF.

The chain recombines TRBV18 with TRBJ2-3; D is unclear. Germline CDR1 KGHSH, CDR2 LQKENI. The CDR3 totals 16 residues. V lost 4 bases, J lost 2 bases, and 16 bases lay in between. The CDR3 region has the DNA TGTGCCAGCTCACGAACCCCCGCCGCCTTCACAGATACGCAGTATTTT. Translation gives CASSRTPAAFTDTQYF.

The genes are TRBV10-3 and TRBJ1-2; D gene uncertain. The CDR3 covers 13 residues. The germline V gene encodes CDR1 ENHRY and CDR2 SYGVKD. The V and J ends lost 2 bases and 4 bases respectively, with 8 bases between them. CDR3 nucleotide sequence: TGTGCCATCAGTGAGGCTGGGTTCTATGGCTACACCTTC. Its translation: CAISEAGFYGYTF.

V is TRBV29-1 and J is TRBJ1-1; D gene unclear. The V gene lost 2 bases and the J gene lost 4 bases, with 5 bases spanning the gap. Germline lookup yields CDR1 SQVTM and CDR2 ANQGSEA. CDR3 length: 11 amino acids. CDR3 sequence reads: CSVERVTEAFF. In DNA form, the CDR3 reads TGCAGCGTTGAAAGGGTCACTGAAGCTTTCTTT.

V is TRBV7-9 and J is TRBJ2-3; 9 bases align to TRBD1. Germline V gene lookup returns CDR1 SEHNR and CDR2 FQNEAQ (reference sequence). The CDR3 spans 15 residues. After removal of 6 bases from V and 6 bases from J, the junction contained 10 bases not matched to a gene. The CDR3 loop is CASRGDRVNLDTQYF. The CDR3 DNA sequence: TGTGCCAGCAGAGGGGACAGGGTGAATTTGGATACGCAGTATTTT.

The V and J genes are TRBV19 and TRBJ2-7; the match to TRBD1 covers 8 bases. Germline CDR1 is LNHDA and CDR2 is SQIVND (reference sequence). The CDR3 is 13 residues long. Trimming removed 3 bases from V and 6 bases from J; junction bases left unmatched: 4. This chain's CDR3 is CASSIGQGGEQYF. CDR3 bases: TGTGCCAGTAGTATCGGACAGGGAGGCGAGCAGTACTTC.

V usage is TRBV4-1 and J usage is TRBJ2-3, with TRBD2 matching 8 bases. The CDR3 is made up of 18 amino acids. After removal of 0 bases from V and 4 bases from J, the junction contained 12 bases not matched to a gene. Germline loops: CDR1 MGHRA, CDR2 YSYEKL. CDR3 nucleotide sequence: TGCGCCAGCAGCCAAGACCCTCCGGCTAGCGGGCGTCCAGATACGCAGTATTTT. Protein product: CASSQDPPASGRPDTQYF.

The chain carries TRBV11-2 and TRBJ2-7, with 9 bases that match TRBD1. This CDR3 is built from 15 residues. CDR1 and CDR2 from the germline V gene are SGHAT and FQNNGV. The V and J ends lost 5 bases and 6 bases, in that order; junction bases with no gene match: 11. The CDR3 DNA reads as TGTGCCAGCAGCAAGGGACAGGGCGCCCTCCGCGAGCAGTACTTC. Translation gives CASSKGQGALREQYF.

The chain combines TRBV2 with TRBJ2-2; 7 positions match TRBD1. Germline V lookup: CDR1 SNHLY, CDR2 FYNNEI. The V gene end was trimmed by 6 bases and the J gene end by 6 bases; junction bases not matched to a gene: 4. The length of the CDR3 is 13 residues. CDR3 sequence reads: CASRGTAAGELFF. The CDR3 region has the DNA TGTGCCAGCAGAGGGACAGCCGCCGGGGAGCTGTTTTTT.

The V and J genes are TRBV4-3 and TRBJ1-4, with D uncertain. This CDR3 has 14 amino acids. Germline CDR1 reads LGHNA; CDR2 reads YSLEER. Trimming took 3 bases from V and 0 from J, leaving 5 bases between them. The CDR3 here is CASSHQTTNEKLFF. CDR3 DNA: TGCGCCAGCAGCCACCAGACAACTAATGAAAAACTGTTTTTT.

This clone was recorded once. The CDR3 DNA reads TGTGCCAGCAGTTTGGGCGGACAGTCCTATGGCTACACCTTC. Protein: CASSLGGQSYGYTF. The chain links TRBV28 to TRBJ1-2, with a weak D call TRBD1 (6 bases). The germline V and J ends were trimmed by 3 bases and 4 bases, with 12 bases remaining between them. Germline V gene sequence: CDR1 MDHEN, CDR2 SYDVKM. The CDR3 spans 14 residues.

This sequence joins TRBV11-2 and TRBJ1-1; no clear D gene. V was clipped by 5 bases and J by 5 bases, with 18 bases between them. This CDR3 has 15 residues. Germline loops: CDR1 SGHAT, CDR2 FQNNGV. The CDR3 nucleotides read TGTGCCAGCAGCGCAAGGACCGACTTAGGAACTGAAGCTTTCTTT. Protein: CASSARTDLGTEAFF.

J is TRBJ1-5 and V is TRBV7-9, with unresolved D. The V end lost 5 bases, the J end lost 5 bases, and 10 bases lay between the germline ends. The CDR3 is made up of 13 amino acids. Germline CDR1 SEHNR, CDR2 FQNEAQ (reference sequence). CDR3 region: CASSPQPDQPQHF. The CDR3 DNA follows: TGTGCCAGCAGCCCCCAGCCGGATCAGCCCCAGCATTTT.

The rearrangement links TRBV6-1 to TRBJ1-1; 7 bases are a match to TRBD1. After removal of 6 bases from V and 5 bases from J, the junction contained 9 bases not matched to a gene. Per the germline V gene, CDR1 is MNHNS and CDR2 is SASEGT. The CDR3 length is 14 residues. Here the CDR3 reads CASRWEGAGTEAFF. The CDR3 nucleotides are TGTGCCAGCAGGTGGGAGGGGGCGGGAACTGAAGCTTTCTTT.

The CDR3, as DNA: TGTGCCGCAGCCAGCGGGGACTACACCGGGGAGCTGTTTTTT. As protein: CAAASGDYTGELFF. V usage is TRBV15 and J usage is TRBJ2-2, with 7 bases identical to TRBD2. V gave up 11 bases and J gave up 3 bases; unmatched junction bases: 9. The CDR3 length is 14 residues. Germline V gene lookup returns CDR1 LNHNV and CDR2 YYDKDF (reference sequence).

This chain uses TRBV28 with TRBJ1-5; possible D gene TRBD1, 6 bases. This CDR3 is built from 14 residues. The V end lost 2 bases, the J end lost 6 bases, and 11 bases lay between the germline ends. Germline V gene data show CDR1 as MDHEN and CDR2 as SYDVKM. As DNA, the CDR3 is TGTGCCAGCAGTTTACAACAGGGAAGTCAGCCCCAGCATTTT. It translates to CASSLQQGSQPQHF. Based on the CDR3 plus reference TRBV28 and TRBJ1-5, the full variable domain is DVKVTQSSRYLVKRTGEKVFLECVQDMDHENMFWYRQDPGLGLRLIYFSYDVKMKEKGDIPEGYSVSREKKERFSLILESASTNQTSMYLCASSLQQGSQPQHFGDGTRLSIL.

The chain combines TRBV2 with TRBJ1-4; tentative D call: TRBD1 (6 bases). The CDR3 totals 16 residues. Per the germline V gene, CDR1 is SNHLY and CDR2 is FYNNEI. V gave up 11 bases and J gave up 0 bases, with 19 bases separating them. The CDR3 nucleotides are TGTGCCGGGGGGCCGGACAGACTTGCAACTAATGAAAAACTGTTTTTT. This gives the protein CAGGPDRLATNEKLFF.

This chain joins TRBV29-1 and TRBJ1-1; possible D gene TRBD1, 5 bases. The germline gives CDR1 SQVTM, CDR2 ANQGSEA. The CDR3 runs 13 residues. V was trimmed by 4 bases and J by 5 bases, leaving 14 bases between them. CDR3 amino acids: CSVGGRVGTEAFF. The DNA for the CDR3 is TGCAGCGTTGGGGGCAGGGTGGGGACTGAAGCTTTCTTT.